One sample yielded the 13 T cell receptor beta chains listed below, sequenced in a study of blood T cell repertoires in COVID-19. Sequenced by immunoSEQ multiplex PCR; TCRdb stores in-frame clones only, minus some. Here the sample spans around 400,000 clones, around 86% being singletons. Input material: PBMCs or T cells enriched from blood (not recorded which). These receptors originate from a woman aged 45 to 65 who had recovered from COVID-19.

This chain links TRBV19 with TRBJ2-7; TRBD2 matches 8 bases. This CDR3 contains 15 residues. The trim removed 3 bases at V and 4 bases at J, leaving 8 bases unmatched. Germline V CDR1 and CDR2: LNHDA, SQIVND (reference sequence). CDR3 amino acids: CASSMTHAGGYEQYF. CDR3 bases: TGTGCCAGTAGTATGACCCATGCGGGGGGTTACGAGCAGTACTTC.

The chain recombines TRBV4-3 with TRBJ2-7; 8 nucleotides line up with TRBD1. In germline, CDR1 is LGHNA, CDR2 YSLEER. V lost 1 base to trimming and J lost 4 bases; unmatched junction nucleotides: 3. The CDR3 is made up of 14 amino acids. CDR3 sequence: CASSQGTGYYEQYF. CDR3 nucleotide sequence: TGCGCCAGCAGCCAAGGGACAGGGTATTACGAGCAGTACTTC.

The chain recombines TRBV27 with TRBJ2-7; TRBD1 is a possible D gene (6 bases). The CDR3 contains 16 residues. V lost 0 bases and J 3 bases, leaving 15 bases between the germline ends. Per the germline V gene, CDR1 is MNHEY and CDR2 is SMNVEV (reference sequence). CDR3 DNA sequence: TGTGCCAGCAGTTTATCGGGACAAGGGCCTTTCTACGAGCAGTACTTC. It yields the protein CASSLSGQGPFYEQYF.

The chain recombines TRBV19 with TRBJ2-1; D might be TRBD2 (5 bases). V was clipped by 10 bases and J by 0 bases, with 13 bases between them. Germline CDR1 LNHDA, CDR2 SQIVND (reference sequence). The CDR3 sequence is 14 residues long. CDR3 sequence reads: CATAGVSSYNEQFF. DNA for the CDR3: TGTGCCACCGCGGGCGTAAGCTCCTACAATGAGCAGTTCTTC.

The chain employs TRBV3-1 (or the pseudogene TRBV3-2) and TRBJ2-1; 11 positions match TRBD2. The germline V gene encodes CDR1 LGHDT and CDR2 YNNKEL (reference sequence). Germline trimming cut 3 bases from V and 0 bases from J; bases unmatched to any gene: 10. The CDR3 extends over 19 amino acids. This chain's CDR3 is CASSHPIIAGGPSYNEQFF. In DNA form, the CDR3 reads TGTGCCAGCAGCCACCCAATAATAGCGGGAGGGCCCTCCTACAATGAGCAGTTCTTC.

The chain uses TRBV6-4 and TRBJ2-3, with 9 positions matching TRBD2. CDR3 length: 18 residues. Germline loops: CDR1 MRHNA, CDR2 SNTAGT. Unmatched junction bases numbered 15, after V lost 4 bases and J lost 4 bases. The CDR3 here is CASSVSGLASVGSDTQYF. The CDR3 DNA follows: TGTGCCAGCAGTGTCTCGGGACTAGCTTCGGTGGGGTCAGATACGCAGTATTTT.

The chain has TRBV30 and TRBJ1-2; 7 bases fit TRBD1. V lost 3 bases, J lost 1 base, and 5 bases stayed unmatched. The CDR3 extends over 14 amino acids. CDR1 is GTSNPN and CDR2 is SVGIG in the germline V gene (reference sequence). Here the CDR3 reads CAWSRDSLNYGYTF. The CDR3 DNA reads TGTGCCTGGAGCCGGGACAGTCTTAACTATGGCTACACCTTC.

This clone has just one count. The chain is built from TRBV7-2 and TRBJ1-2; 10 bases match TRBD1. Germline lookup yields CDR1 SGHTA and CDR2 FQGNSA. The CDR3 sequence is 16 residues long. The trim removed 4 bases at V and 6 bases at J, leaving 11 bases unmatched. CDR3 residues: CASSSIRDRGSNGYTF. The CDR3 DNA sequence: TGTGCCAGCAGCTCCATTCGGGACAGGGGTTCGAATGGCTACACCTTC.

The chain joins TRBV6-5 to TRBJ2-3; 7 bases are a match to TRBD1. The CDR3 totals 15 residues. The germline gives CDR1 MNHEY, CDR2 SVGAGI. The J segment lost 2 bases and the V segment lost 6 bases, leaving 8 bases of the junction unmatched. As DNA, the CDR3 is TGTGCCAGCAGCAGAACAGGGGCCCACACAGATACGCAGTATTTT. This translates into CASSRTGAHTDTQYF.

This clone is a singleton in its sample. The chain employs TRBV4-2 and TRBJ1-2, with a weak D call TRBD1 (6 bases). CDR1 is LGHNA and CDR2 is YNFKEQ in the germline V gene. The CDR3 has 13 amino acids. V was trimmed by 1 base and J by 7 bases, leaving 10 bases between them. DNA for the CDR3: TGTGCCAGCAGCCAAGGTGCGGACAGTGGCTACACCTTC. Its protein product is CASSQGADSGYTF.

V is TRBV3-1 (or the pseudogene TRBV3-2) and J is TRBJ2-1; the match to TRBD2 covers 10 bases. The trim removed 4 bases at V and 5 bases at J, leaving 8 bases unmatched. In germline, CDR1 is LGHDT, CDR2 YNNKEL (reference sequence). This CDR3 region has 16 residues. CDR3 coding DNA: TGTGCCAGCAGCCCCCCCAGGCTAGCGGGAGACAATGAGCAGTTCTTC. Translated, it gives CASSPPRLAGDNEQFF.

The chain carries TRBV30 and TRBJ1-1; possible D gene TRBD1, 5 bases. The germline CDR1 and CDR2 sequences are GTSNPN and SVGIG (reference sequence). CDR3 length: 14 amino acids. Trimming took 2 bases from V and 4 from J, leaving 14 bases between them. CDR3 bases: TGTGCCTGGAGTTACGGCAGGGTGACCACTGAAGCTTTCTTT. As protein: CAWSYGRVTTEAFF.

The rearrangement links TRBV30 to TRBJ1-2; a possible D gene is TRBD1 (5 bases). V was clipped by 0 bases and J by 3 bases, with 14 bases between them. CDR1 and CDR2 (germline): GTSNPN, SVGIG (reference sequence). The CDR3 covers 15 residues. Here the CDR3 reads CAWSVRRLGDYGYTF. CDR3 in DNA: TGTGCCTGGAGTGTACGCAGGCTAGGGGACTATGGCTACACCTTC.